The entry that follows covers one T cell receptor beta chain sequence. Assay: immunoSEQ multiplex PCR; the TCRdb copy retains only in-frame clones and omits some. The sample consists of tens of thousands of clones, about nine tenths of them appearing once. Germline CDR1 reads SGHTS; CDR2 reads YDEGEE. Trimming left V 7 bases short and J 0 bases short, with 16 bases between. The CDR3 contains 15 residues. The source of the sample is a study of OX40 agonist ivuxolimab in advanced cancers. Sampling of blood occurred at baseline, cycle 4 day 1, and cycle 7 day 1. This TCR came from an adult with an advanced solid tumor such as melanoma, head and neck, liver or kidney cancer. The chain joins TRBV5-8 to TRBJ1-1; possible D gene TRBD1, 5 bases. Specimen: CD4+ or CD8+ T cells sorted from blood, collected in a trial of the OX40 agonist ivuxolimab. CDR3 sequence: CASGALGQMNTEAFF. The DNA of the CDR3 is TGTGCCAGCGGAGCATTGGGGCAGATGAACACTGAAGCTTTCTTT.